The 2 T cell receptor beta chains presented below share a single source sample, sequenced in a study of blood T cell repertoires in COVID-19. TCRdb's table, derived via immunoSEQ multiplex PCR, lists solely in-frame clones and lacks some. The table lists 300,000 to 400,000 clones, roughly 84% of them singletons, with 1% in the top ten. Sequenced sample: peripheral blood. Receptors originate from a man in his fifties with active or convalescent COVID-19.

The chain employs TRBV30 and TRBJ1-4; weak D call: TRBD1 (5 bases). This CDR3 spans 14 amino acids. V dropped 5 bases and J dropped 3 bases, with 13 bases sitting between them. Germline V lookup: CDR1 GTSNPN, CDR2 SVGIG (reference sequence). CDR3 sequence reads: CAWGVGGSNEKLFF. In DNA form, the CDR3 reads TGTGCCTGGGGAGTGGGGGGTTCTAATGAAAAACTGTTTTTT.

V and J are TRBV4-2 and TRBJ1-5; D may be TRBD1 (5 bases). V was clipped by 1 base and J by 8 bases, with 18 bases between them. This CDR3 has 16 amino acids. Germline V gives CDR1 LGHNA, CDR2 YNFKEQ. CDR3 protein: CASSQASSLGGEPQHF. For the CDR3, the DNA is TGTGCCAGCAGCCAAGCTTCTTCATTGGGGGGGGAGCCCCAGCATTTT.